The 13 T cell receptor beta chains reported below all come from one sample, sequenced in a study of cytomegalovirus exposure and HLA in healthy donors. The primer mix had 60 Vbeta and 13 Jbeta primers. Using immunoSEQ multiplex PCR, the repertoire was profiled, and TCRdb retains in-frame clones only, with some absent. The top ten hold about 2.5% of the sample, which has around 170,000 clones, 76% seen once. The sample comprised PBMCs. All receptors come from a woman aged 25-40 years in good health and CMV-seropositive.

This chain uses TRBV2 with TRBJ2-4; 10 bases map to TRBD2. CDR3 length: 17 amino acids. The trim removed 0 bases at V and 6 bases at J, leaving 8 bases unmatched. Looked up from germline, CDR1 is SNHLY and CDR2 is FYNNEI. CDR3 amino acids: CASSEALRASGGNIQYF. The CDR3 DNA follows: TGTGCCAGCAGTGAAGCGCTTCGGGCTAGCGGGGGAAACATTCAGTACTTC.

V and J are TRBV4-3 and TRBJ2-3; D is possibly TRBD2 (5 bases). The CDR3 has 20 amino acids. Trimming took 1 base from V and 6 from J, leaving 29 bases between them. CDR1 LGHNA and CDR2 YSLEER come from the germline V gene. The CDR3 DNA is TGCGCCAGCAGCCAAGGCCCCGAGTTTAGACTATTATGTCCCTGTGATACGCAGTATTTT. Encoded protein: CASSQGPEFRLLCPCDTQYF.

The chain uses TRBV10-3 and TRBJ1-6, with TRBD1 as a possible D gene (6 bases). Deletions cut 3 bases from V and 10 bases from J, with 13 bases between. Germline V gene lookup returns CDR1 ENHRY and CDR2 SYGVKD. There are 14 residues in the CDR3. The CDR3 coding sequence is TGTGCCATCAGTGACCGGCAGGGGAGATCACCCCTCCACTTT. Translation gives CAISDRQGRSPLHF.

V usage is TRBV10-1 and J usage is TRBJ2-2, with TRBD1 as a possible D gene (5 bases). Germline assignment: CDR1 WNHNN and CDR2 SYGVQD (reference sequence). V gave up 3 bases and J gave up 4 bases, with 12 bases separating them. The CDR3 has 15 residues. The CDR3 DNA sequence: TGCGCCAGCAGTGATGCCCTCCAGGGCACCGGGGAGCTGTTTTTT. Translation gives CASSDALQGTGELFF.

This clone has just a few counts. The J gene is TRBJ2-1, the V gene TRBV9, with D perhaps TRBD1 (5 bases). Trimming took 2 bases from V and 3 from J, leaving 9 bases between them. Germline values: CDR1 SGDLS, CDR2 YYNGEE. The CDR3 spans 14 residues. The chain's CDR3 is CASSVRERYNEQFF. CDR3 coding DNA: TGTGCCAGCAGCGTCAGGGAACGCTACAATGAGCAGTTCTTC.

This sequence joins TRBV6-1 and TRBJ1-5, with 10 bases fitting TRBD1. CDR1 and CDR2 (germline): MNHNS, SASEGT. There are 18 residues in the CDR3. J gave up 4 bases and V 4 bases, and 13 bases lay outside the gene matches. The CDR3 loop reads CASSVRRTGTGANQPQHF. CDR3 nucleotide sequence: TGTGCCAGCAGTGTCCGCCGTACCGGGACAGGGGCGAATCAGCCCCAGCATTTT.

This chain connects TRBV4-1 to TRBJ2-7; 9 nucleotides match TRBD1. The CDR3 covers 15 residues. Trimming at V came to 2 bases and at J to 2 bases, leaving 4 bases not matched to a gene. The germline CDR1 and CDR2 sequences are MGHRA and YSYEKL. CDR3 in DNA: TGCGCCAGCAGCCAATTAACAGGGGGCCCCTACGAGCAGTACTTC. As protein: CASSQLTGGPYEQYF.

In its sample, this clone was seen once. The rearrangement links TRBV6-1 to TRBJ1-2; 8 bases are shared with TRBD1. V dropped 4 bases and J dropped 2; count of bases not matched to a gene: 12. Germline CDR1 reads MNHNS; CDR2 reads SASEGT. This CDR3 spans 17 amino acids. CDR3 nucleotide sequence: TGTGCCAGCAGTGCACCCGGGACAGGATATTACAACTATGGCTACACCTTC. Protein: CASSAPGTGYYNYGYTF.

This clone was counted between two and nine times. The rearrangement links TRBV25-1 to TRBJ2-1; no firm D call. V shed 5 bases and J shed 4 bases, with 24 bases lying between them. Germline V CDR1 and CDR2: MGHDK, SYGVNS. The CDR3 covers 18 residues. Here the CDR3 DNA reads TGTGCCAGCAGTCCCCGGAATTACGCCACAGACCAATACAATGAGCAGTTCTTC. Its translation is CASSPRNYATDQYNEQFF. The whole variable domain, remainder taken from reference TRBV25-1 and TRBJ2-1, is EADIYQTPRYLVIGTGKKITLECSQTMGHDKMYWYQQDPGMELHLIHYSYGVNSTEKGDLSSESTVSRIRTEHFPLTLESARPSHTSQYLCASSPRNYATDQYNEQFFGPGTRLTVL.

The rearrangement links TRBV19 to TRBJ2-5; 11 nucleotides line up with TRBD2. CDR1 is LNHDA, CDR2 SQIVND, per germline (reference sequence). J gave up 4 bases and V 6 bases, and 10 bases lay outside the gene matches. The CDR3 totals 16 residues. CDR3: CASSPGTSGEGETQYF. Written as DNA, the CDR3 is TGTGCCAGTAGCCCCGGGACTAGCGGTGAGGGAGAGACCCAGTACTTC.

As DNA, the CDR3 is TGTGCCAGCAGCACCCTTCGGGGACTAGCGGGGGCTAGCTATTACAATGAGCAGTTCTTC. Translating gives CASSTLRGLAGASYYNEQFF. V gene TRBV11-3 combines with J gene TRBJ2-1; the match to TRBD2 covers 14 bases. The CDR3 has 20 residues. Germline CDR1 reads SGHNT; CDR2 reads YENEEA. V lost 5 bases to trimming and J lost 4 bases; unmatched junction nucleotides: 16.

The genes are TRBV19 and TRBJ1-5; 10 positions agree with TRBD1. CDR3 size: 14 residues. Looked up from germline, CDR1 is LNHDA and CDR2 is SQIVND (reference sequence). Trimming cost V 6 bases and J 5 bases; bases outside gene matches: 4. CDR3 loop: CASRRDRGYQPQHF. The CDR3 nucleotides are TGTGCCAGTAGACGGGACAGGGGATATCAGCCCCAGCATTTT.

The chain recombines TRBV18 with TRBJ1-5; 11 nucleotides line up with TRBD1. Germline V gene sequence: CDR1 KGHSH, CDR2 LQKENI. There are 14 residues in the CDR3. The trim removed 4 bases at V and 4 bases at J, leaving 0 bases unmatched. The CDR3 here is CASSRDRGNQPQHF. The CDR3 DNA follows: TGTGCCAGCTCACGGGACAGGGGGAATCAGCCCCAGCATTTT. Drawing the rest from reference TRBV18 and TRBJ1-5, the complete variable domain is NAGVMQNPRHLVRRRGQEARLRCSPMKGHSHVYWYRQLPEEGLKFMVYLQKENIIDESGMPKERFSAEFPKEGPSILRIQQVVRGDSAAYFCASSRDRGNQPQHFGDGTRLSIL.